This T cell receptor beta chain was sequenced for a study of OX40 agonist ivuxolimab in advanced cancers. TCRdb keeps only in-frame clones here, not all; method: immunoSEQ multiplex PCR. Found here are tens of thousands of clones, around 90% of them singletons; the top ten hold around 5%. The specimen comprised CD4+ or CD8+ T cells sorted from blood, sampled in a trial of the OX40 agonist ivuxolimab. This clonotype was obtained from an adult with an advanced solid tumor such as melanoma, head and neck, liver or kidney cancer.

CDR3 residues: CASSRARGDSNQPQHF. The CDR3 nucleotides read TGTGCCAGTAGTAGGGCCAGGGGAGATAGCAATCAGCCCCAGCATTTT. The chain recombines TRBV19 with TRBJ1-5, with a tentative D call TRBD1 (6 bases). The CDR3 has 16 amino acids. Trimming pared 4 bases from V and 0 bases from J, leaving 13 bases between. The germline V gene has CDR1 LNHDA and CDR2 SQIVND (reference sequence).